The clone carrying this T cell receptor beta chain has just one count. Antigen specificity is unknown. The sample is drawn from a study of T cell responses to AZD1222 COVID-19 vaccine. Study conclusions and caveats: Repertoire collection took place solely once the T cell response had peaked. Baseline testing showed seropositivity in only six AZD1222 recipients. Regions 160-218 and 743-854 dominated among vaccine-associated CD4 TCRs spanning spike. The sample set comprised mostly white British donors with more females, and clonal diversity was possibly underestimated.

Method: immunoSEQ multiplex PCR; TCRdb's copy keeps in-frame clones and lacks some. There are nearly 110,000 clones in the sample; roughly nine tenths occur only once, and approximately 4% lies in the top ten. Germline CDR1 SGDLS, CDR2 YYNGEE. The V end was cut by 4 bases, the J end by 1 base, with 14 bases between. The CDR3 consists of 15 residues. This sequence joins TRBV9 and TRBJ1-2; no firm D call. The specimen comprised peripheral blood, sampled on day 0 of AZD1222 vaccination. The TCR comes from an adult in good health. The CDR3 nucleotides are TGTGCCAGCAGCCCCCGAGACACGTTTAACTATGGCTACACCTTC. It is translated as CASSPRDTFNYGYTF.